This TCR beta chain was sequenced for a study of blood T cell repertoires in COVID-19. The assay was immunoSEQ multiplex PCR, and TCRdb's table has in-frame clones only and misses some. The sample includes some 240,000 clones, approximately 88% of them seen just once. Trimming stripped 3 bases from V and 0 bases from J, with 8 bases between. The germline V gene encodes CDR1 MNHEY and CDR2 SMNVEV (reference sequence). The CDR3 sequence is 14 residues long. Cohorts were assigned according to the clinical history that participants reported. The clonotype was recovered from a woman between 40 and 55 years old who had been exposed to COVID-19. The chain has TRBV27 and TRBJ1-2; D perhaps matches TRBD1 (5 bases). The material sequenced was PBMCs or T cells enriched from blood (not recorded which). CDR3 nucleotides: TGTGCCAGCAGTTTCAGGGTAGCTAACTATGGCTACACCTTC. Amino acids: CASSFRVANYGYTF.